A single sample is the source of the 30 T cell receptor beta chains below, sequenced in a study of cytomegalovirus exposure and HLA in healthy donors. This PCR relied on a set of 60 Vbeta primers and 13 Jbeta primers. The protocol was immunoSEQ multiplex PCR, while the TCRdb copy is restricted to in-frame clones and leaves out a portion. The sample consists of 90,000 to 100,000 clones, 77% of them appearing once. The sample was PBMCs. The receptors stem from a female donor in good health and CMV-seronegative.

The chain links TRBV5-1 to TRBJ2-7; 10 nucleotides line up with TRBD1. V dropped 4 bases and J dropped 3; count of bases not matched to a gene: 7. The germline CDR1 and CDR2 sequences are SGHRS and YFSETQ. This CDR3 is built from 15 residues. The CDR3 nucleotides read TGCGCCAGCAGCCGGACGGGACAGGGGTTCTACGAGCAGTACTTC. Amino acids: CASSRTGQGFYEQYF.

This clone appeared a single time. The genes are TRBV7-9 and TRBJ1-2; possibly TRBD1 for D (5 bases). Germline V CDR1 and CDR2: SEHNR, FQNEAQ (reference sequence). V was clipped by 3 bases and J by 6 bases, with 20 bases between them. The CDR3 has 16 amino acids. The CDR3 loop is CASSFGGQSGGNGYTF. The CDR3 DNA reads as TGTGCCAGCAGCTTTGGGGGTCAGTCGGGGGGAAATGGCTACACCTTC.

The gene calls are TRBV23-1 and TRBJ2-7, with D perhaps matching TRBD1 (6 bases). TRBV23-1 is flagged as an ORF with uncertain function. CDR3 size: 12 residues. V gave up 9 bases and J gave up 3 bases, with 12 bases separating them. CDR3 bases: TGCGCCAGGACGACAGGCAACTACGAGCAGTACTTC. Translated: CARTTGNYEQYF.

This chain connects TRBV6-6 to TRBJ1-2; 9 bases map to TRBD1. From germline, CDR1 is MNHNY and CDR2 SVGAGI (reference sequence). V gave up 6 bases and J gave up 8 bases; unmatched junction bases: 7. The CDR3 loop spans 13 amino acids. This chain's CDR3 is CASSRGQGSGYTF. The CDR3 nucleotides are TGTGCCAGCAGCAGGGGACAGGGAAGCGGCTACACCTTC.

V is TRBV4-3 and J is TRBJ2-7; TRBD1 aligns across 7 bases. This CDR3 contains 14 residues. After removal of 2 bases from V and 1 base from J, the junction contained 2 bases not matched to a gene. Per germline, CDR1 LGHNA and CDR2 YSLEER. Written as DNA, the CDR3 is TGCGCCAGCAGCCAACAGGGGGAGTCCTACGAGCAGTACTTC. Translated, it gives CASSQQGESYEQYF.

The table lists this clone with a few counts. This chain links TRBV9 with TRBJ2-5, with TRBD2 identical over 9 bases. The CDR3 runs to 16 residues. Germline CDR1 is SGDLS and CDR2 is YYNGEE. The V and J ends lost 3 bases and 0 bases, in that order; junction bases with no gene match: 6. The CDR3 sequence: CASSDDERGDQETQYF. The CDR3 DNA sequence: TGTGCCAGCAGCGACGATGAGCGGGGGGACCAAGAGACCCAGTACTTC.

The chain carries TRBV4-1 and TRBJ2-2, with D possibly being TRBD2 (6 bases). Trimming took off 2 bases at V and 7 bases at J, with 8 bases between the two ends. Germline V gene data show CDR1 as MGHRA and CDR2 as YSYEKL. The CDR3 covers 13 residues. CDR3 protein: CASSQSGGGELFF. CDR3 coding DNA: TGCGCCAGCAGCCAATCCGGGGGCGGGGAGCTGTTTTTT.

This chain uses TRBV7-9 with TRBJ2-4, with a possible D match to TRBD2 (5 bases). This CDR3 is built from 13 residues. Trimming took off 5 bases at V and 1 base at J, with 6 bases between the two ends. Germline V CDR1 and CDR2: SEHNR, FQNEAQ (reference sequence). The CDR3 here is CASSGEAKNIQYF. CDR3 nucleotides: TGTGCCAGCAGCGGGGAGGCCAAAAACATTCAGTACTTC.

The chain links TRBV19 to TRBJ2-3, with a possible D match to TRBD2 (7 bases). The V gene lost 3 bases and the J gene lost 4 bases, with 11 bases spanning the gap. The CDR3 spans 14 residues. CDR1 and CDR2 (germline): LNHDA, SQIVND (reference sequence). DNA of the CDR3: TGTGCCAGTAGTATTAGGGGGGGGCCAGATACGCAGTATTTT. Protein: CASSIRGGPDTQYF.

In this sample, this clone turned up a few times. V is TRBV5-5 and J is TRBJ1-2; 12 positions agree with TRBD1. Germline V lookup: CDR1 SGHKS, CDR2 YYEKEE (reference sequence). V lost 4 bases to trimming and J lost 0 bases; unmatched junction nucleotides: 10. The CDR3 loop spans 18 amino acids. The chain's CDR3 is CASSQLVGQGASNYGYTF. The CDR3 DNA reads TGTGCCAGCAGCCAACTGGTGGGACAGGGGGCCTCTAACTATGGCTACACCTTC. Full variable domain (outside the CDR3, taken from reference TRBV5-5 and TRBJ1-2): DAGVTQSPTHLIKTRGQQVTLRCSPISGHKSVSWYQQVLGQGPQFIFQYYEKEERGRGNFPDRFSARQFPNYSSELNVNALLLGDSALYLCASSQLVGQGASNYGYTFGSGTRLTVV.

This sequence joins TRBV7-6 and TRBJ1-1; tentatively, D is TRBD1 (5 bases). Looked up from germline, CDR1 is SGHVS and CDR2 is FNYEAQ. The CDR3 runs to 13 residues. Trimming shortened V by 2 bases and J by 8 bases, and 12 bases separated the two germline ends. The CDR3 reads CASSLSRADEAFF. Here the CDR3 DNA reads TGTGCCAGCAGCTTAAGCAGGGCCGACGAAGCTTTCTTT. Using reference TRBV7-6 and TRBJ1-1 for the parts outside the CDR3, the full variable domain is GAGVSQSPRYKVTKRGQDVALRCDPISGHVSLYWYRQALGQGPEFLTYFNYEAQQDKSGLPNDRFSAERPEGSISTLTIQRTEQRDSAMYRCASSLSRADEAFFGQGTRLTVV.

The chain carries TRBV7-9 and TRBJ1-5; 8 bases are shared with TRBD1. V was clipped by 2 bases and J by 0 bases; unmatched bases: 3. The CDR3 length is 16 residues. Looked up from germline, CDR1 is SEHNR and CDR2 is FQNEAQ (reference sequence). Written as DNA, the CDR3 is TGTGCCAGCAGCTTAATCAGGGGGCCTAGCAATCAGCCCCAGCATTTT. Its protein is CASSLIRGPSNQPQHF. The full variable domain, its missing parts supplied by reference TRBV7-9 and TRBJ1-5, is DTGVSQNPRHKITKRGQNVTFRCDPISEHNRLYWYRQTLGQGPEFLTYFQNEAQLEKSRLLSDRFSAERPKGSFSTLEIQRTEQGDSAMYLCASSLIRGPSNQPQHFGDGTRLSIL.

The CDR3 nucleotides read TGTGCCAGCAGTGAACAGACTAACTATGGCTACACCTTC. Translated: CASSEQTNYGYTF. This chain uses TRBV2 with TRBJ1-2; D unresolved. This CDR3 has 13 residues. Trimming removed 2 bases from V and 0 bases from J, with 4 bases in between. Germline V gene data show CDR1 as SNHLY and CDR2 as FYNNEI.

The chain has TRBV6-6 and TRBJ2-5; D might be TRBD1 (6 bases). The better agreement between TRBJ2-7 and the DNA end casts doubt on the J call. Germline CDR1 MNHNY, CDR2 SVGAGI (reference sequence). The CDR3 loop spans 14 amino acids. This CDR3 is CASSYGGPLNEQYF. The CDR3 bases are TGTGCCAGCAGTTACGGGGGCCCCCTCAACGAGCAGTACTTC.

V usage is TRBV7-9 and J usage is TRBJ1-1; D gene uncertain. CDR1 and CDR2 from the germline V gene are SEHNR and FQNEAQ (reference sequence). The V gene lost 5 bases and the J gene lost 4 bases, with 17 bases spanning the gap. The CDR3 covers 15 residues. CDR3 loop: CASSVSRVTSTEAFF. The CDR3 DNA reads as TGTGCCAGCAGCGTTTCGAGGGTCACGAGCACTGAAGCTTTCTTT. The full variable domain, with the rest looked up from reference TRBV7-9 and TRBJ1-1, is DTGVSQNPRHKITKRGQNVTFRCDPISEHNRLYWYRQTLGQGPEFLTYFQNEAQLEKSRLLSDRFSAERPKGSFSTLEIQRTEQGDSAMYLCASSVSRVTSTEAFFGQGTRLTVV.

The rearrangement links TRBV18 to TRBJ2-5; D remains unclear. The CDR3 spans 14 residues. Trimming shortened V by 3 bases and J by 0 bases, and 8 bases separated the two germline ends. Per germline, CDR1 KGHSH and CDR2 LQKENI. The CDR3 sequence: CASSPKRNQETQYF. Here the CDR3 DNA reads TGTGCCAGCTCACCTAAGAGAAACCAAGAGACCCAGTACTTC.

The chain carries TRBV15 and TRBJ2-1, with D maybe TRBD2 (6 bases). CDR1 is LNHNV and CDR2 is YYDKDF in the germline V gene (reference sequence). The CDR3 extends over 18 amino acids. The V and J ends lost 0 bases and 5 bases respectively, with 20 bases between them. CDR3 nucleotide sequence: TGTGCCACCAGCAGAGATACCCTGGGACCCGGGGGTAACAATGAGCAGTTCTTC. Protein product: CATSRDTLGPGGNNEQFF.

The rearrangement joins TRBV6-5 to TRBJ2-1, with TRBD2 matching 11 bases. Trimming cost V 6 bases and J 4 bases; bases outside gene matches: 5. Germline V CDR1 and CDR2: MNHEY, SVGAGI. This CDR3 has 15 residues. The CDR3 nucleotides read TGTGCCAGCAGCTTAGCGGGGGGGCCTTACAATGAGCAGTTCTTC. Encoded protein: CASSLAGGPYNEQFF.

This clone was seen more than once but under ten times. The chain combines TRBV5-1 with TRBJ2-7, with 14 bases that match TRBD2. Trimming removed 3 bases from V and 6 bases from J; junction bases left unmatched: 2. From germline, CDR1 is SGHRS and CDR2 YFSETQ. The CDR3 is 14 residues long. The CDR3 DNA sequence: TGCGCCAGCAGCTCGACTAGCGGGGGGGTCGAGCAGTACTTC. The encoded protein is CASSSTSGGVEQYF.

This clone was found a few times. This chain joins TRBV6-5 and TRBJ1-2; D gene unclear. The CDR3 covers 12 residues. Trimming pared 8 bases from V and 5 bases from J, leaving 12 bases between. The germline V gene has CDR1 MNHEY and CDR2 SVGAGI. CDR3 sequence: CASGDGGYGYTF. The CDR3 nucleotides are TGTGCCAGCGGGGATGGAGGGTATGGCTACACCTTC.

The rearrangement uses TRBV7-6 and TRBJ2-1; 7 nucleotides agree with TRBD2. V shed 0 bases, J shed 7 bases, and the junction held 6 bases outside the gene matches. This CDR3 comprises 15 residues. The germline V gene has CDR1 SGHVS and CDR2 FNYEAQ. CDR3 nucleotide sequence: TGTGCCAGCAGCTTAGCGCCCCTAGCGGAGAATGAGCAGTTCTTC. Its translation: CASSLAPLAENEQFF.

The chain employs TRBV30 and TRBJ2-7; 9 nucleotides line up with TRBD2. V lost 2 bases and J lost 3; bases outside the gene matches: 8. The germline V gene encodes CDR1 GTSNPN and CDR2 SVGIG (reference sequence). The CDR3 length is 15 residues. CDR3: CAWSKAGGPNYEQYF. The CDR3 DNA is TGTGCCTGGAGTAAGGCGGGAGGGCCCAACTACGAGCAGTACTTC.

This chain links TRBV28 with TRBJ2-7; D is perhaps TRBD1 (6 bases). The ends were cut back, 3 bases at V and 0 bases at J, with 15 bases in the middle. Germline CDR1 MDHEN, CDR2 SYDVKM. There are 16 residues in the CDR3. This CDR3 reads CASSLGRQEISYEQYF. In DNA form, the CDR3 reads TGTGCCAGCAGTTTGGGGAGACAGGAAATCTCCTACGAGCAGTACTTC.

The table lists this clone with a few counts. This chain connects TRBV29-1 to TRBJ2-6; a weak D match, TRBD1 (6 bases). The CDR3 spans 15 residues. Germline values: CDR1 SQVTM, CDR2 ANQGSEA. V was cut by 7 bases and J by 0 bases, with 13 bases left in between. In nucleotides, the CDR3 is TGCAGCGCCTATCCGGACAGCTCTGGGGCCAACGTCCTGACTTTC. As protein: CSAYPDSSGANVLTF.

This chain connects TRBV11-1 to TRBJ2-7; TRBD2 is a possible D gene (5 bases). Between the trimmed V and J ends, which lost 1 base and 0 bases, there was a span of 10 bases. The V gene's germline CDR1 is SGHAT and CDR2 FQDESV (reference sequence). CDR3 length equals 15 residues. CDR3 coding DNA: TGTGCCAGCAGCTTAGAGGACTCGAGCTCCTACGAGCAGTACTTC. Its protein is CASSLEDSSSYEQYF.

The chain links TRBV6-1 to TRBJ2-3; a weak D match, TRBD2 (6 bases). Germline lookup yields CDR1 MNHNS and CDR2 SASEGT. V was clipped by 3 bases and J by 0 bases, with 10 bases between them. The CDR3 totals 15 residues. The CDR3 coding sequence is TGTGCCAGCAGTGAGGGACTCCTTAGCACAGATACGCAGTATTTT. It codes for CASSEGLLSTDTQYF.

The V gene is TRBV27, the J gene TRBJ2-7, with 8 bases that match TRBD2. Germline V gives CDR1 MNHEY, CDR2 SMNVEV (reference sequence). The CDR3 consists of 16 residues. V shed 4 bases and J 0 bases; nucleotides not matched to a gene: 8. The CDR3 sequence is CASSSVAGGYSYEQYF. The CDR3 nucleotides read TGTGCCAGCAGTTCCGTCGCGGGGGGCTACTCCTACGAGCAGTACTTC.

The chain has TRBV6-1 and TRBJ2-3; possible D gene TRBD2, 6 bases. Trimming took 4 bases from V and 6 from J, leaving 23 bases between them. Germline assignment: CDR1 MNHNS and CDR2 SASEGT. The CDR3 covers 17 residues. CDR3 in amino acids: CASSGSIAGWVRDTQYF. CDR3 nucleotides: TGTGCCAGCAGTGGATCTATTGCGGGGTGGGTCCGGGATACGCAGTATTTT.

The chain has TRBV7-8 and TRBJ1-2; D is unresolved. This CDR3 spans 15 amino acids. Per the germline V gene, CDR1 is SGHVS and CDR2 is FQNEAQ. V was clipped by 1 base and J by 5 bases, with 14 bases between them. The CDR3 is CASSLDPGARYGYTF. The DNA for the CDR3 is TGTGCCAGCAGCTTAGACCCTGGAGCCCGATATGGCTACACCTTC.

The gene calls are TRBV25-1 and TRBJ1-2, with D possibly matching TRBD1 (6 bases). CDR3 length: 13 residues. Trimming cost V 5 bases and J 4 bases, with 11 bases left between them. Per the germline V gene, CDR1 is MGHDK and CDR2 is SYGVNS. CDR3 sequence reads: CASSRGSGYGYTF. The CDR3 DNA is TGTGCCAGCAGTAGGGGGTCGGGCTATGGCTACACCTTC.